These 3 T cell receptor beta chains were all obtained from the same sample, sequenced in a study of OX40 agonist ivuxolimab in advanced cancers. Profiled with immunoSEQ multiplex PCR; TCRdb holds only in-frame clones, not every one. Of 45,000 to 65,000 clones in the sample, about nine tenths were seen once. Sequencing was performed on CD4+ or CD8+ T cells sorted from blood, taken in a trial of the OX40 agonist ivuxolimab. The source is an adult with an advanced solid tumor such as melanoma, head and neck, liver or kidney cancer.

J is TRBJ2-1 and V is TRBV5-1; 15 positions agree with TRBD2. This CDR3 has 20 amino acids. V shed 3 bases and J 3 bases; nucleotides not matched to a gene: 13. Germline assignment: CDR1 SGHRS and CDR2 YFSETQ. CDR3 coding DNA: TGCGCCAGCAGCTCGCGAGCCGGGACTAGCGGGAGGCGTTTCTACAATGAGCAGTTCTTC. Protein product: CASSSRAGTSGRRFYNEQFF.

The chain combines TRBV27 with TRBJ2-7; TRBD2 is a possible D gene (6 bases). Germline values: CDR1 MNHEY, CDR2 SMNVEV (reference sequence). The CDR3 runs to 15 residues. Deletions cut 4 bases from V and 2 bases from J, with 15 bases between. The CDR3 bases are TGTGCCAGCAGTTCCCCGGGGGAACCTCCCTACGAGCAGTACTTC. Its translation is CASSSPGEPPYEQYF.

Only a few counts were recorded for this clone. This chain uses TRBV5-1 with TRBJ2-3; D is unclear. The CDR3 runs 17 residues. The germline gives CDR1 SGHRS, CDR2 YFSETQ. V was shortened by 4 bases and J by 4 bases, with 22 bases between the two germline ends. The CDR3 DNA is TGCGCCAGCAGCCTCACCCGGACGAGGACCGGCCCAGATACGCAGTATTTT. Protein sequence: CASSLTRTRTGPDTQYF. Based on the CDR3 plus reference TRBV5-1 and TRBJ2-3, the full variable domain is KAGVTQTPRYLIKTRGQQVTLSCSPISGHRSVSWYQQTPGQGLQFLFEYFSETQRNKGNFPGRFSGRQFSNSRSEMNVSTLELGDSALYLCASSLTRTRTGPDTQYFGPGTRLTVL.